Below, 23 T cell receptor beta chains from the same sample are listed, as sequenced in a study of blood T cell repertoires in COVID-19. Profiling relied on immunoSEQ multiplex PCR, and the TCRdb table lists in-frame clones only, not all of them. The sample contains about 300,000 clones, 80% to 95% of which appear only once. Sequencing was carried out using PBMCs or T cells enriched from blood (not recorded which). Receptors originate from a woman under 40 who had recovered from COVID-19.

In regard to this clone: The identical CDR3 is also encoded by other nucleotide sequences in the sample. The rearrangement joins TRBV6-5 to TRBJ1-5; D is unclear. Germline lookup yields CDR1 MNHEY and CDR2 SVGAGI. This CDR3 region has 13 residues. V was cut by 2 bases and J by 2 bases, with 4 bases left in between. CDR3 in amino acids: CASSYGGNQPQHF. The DNA of the CDR3 is TGTGCCAGCAGTTACGGAGGCAATCAGCCCCAGCATTTT.

The gene calls are TRBV4-1 and TRBJ1-4, with 9 bases that match TRBD1. The CDR3 contains 17 residues. Germline lookup yields CDR1 MGHRA and CDR2 YSYEKL. V lost 0 bases, J lost 9 bases, and 11 bases stayed unmatched. CDR3 DNA: TGCGCCAGCAGCCAAGATGTAAGAGGGACAGGGTCAAAAAAACTGTTTTTT. The encoded protein is CASSQDVRGTGSKKLFF.

The V and J genes are TRBV19 and TRBJ1-4; maybe TRBD1 (6 bases). Germline V gene lookup returns CDR1 LNHDA and CDR2 SQIVND (reference sequence). The CDR3 is made up of 14 amino acids. Trimming cost V 3 bases and J 7 bases, with 12 bases left between them. The CDR3 reads CASSIFQGSEKLFF. The CDR3 DNA follows: TGTGCCAGTAGTATTTTTCAGGGGAGTGAAAAACTGTTTTTT.

The V call is TRBV28, the J call TRBJ1-1; D may be TRBD1 (5 bases). V shed 6 bases and J shed 5 bases, with 13 bases lying between them. CDR3 length: 13 amino acids. The germline gives CDR1 MDHEN, CDR2 SYDVKM. In nucleotides, the CDR3 is TGTGCCAGCAGCTTCACCCAGGGTACTGAAGCTTTCTTT. This gives the protein CASSFTQGTEAFF.

The CDR3 region is CASSQRRQTGELFF. The DNA of the CDR3 is TGTGCCAGCAGCCAGCGTAGACAGACCGGGGAGCTGTTTTTT. J is TRBJ2-2 and V is TRBV3-1 (or the pseudogene TRBV3-2); perhaps TRBD1 as D (5 bases). Trimming took 3 bases from V and 5 from J, leaving 10 bases between them. From germline, CDR1 is LGHDT and CDR2 YNNKEL (reference sequence). The CDR3 is made up of 14 amino acids.

In DNA form, the CDR3 reads TGTGCCAGCAGCCCGACTTCTAGCGGGGCCGAAAACATTCAGTACTTC. It encodes CASSPTSSGAENIQYF. This chain joins TRBV7-9 and TRBJ2-4; 9 bases line up with TRBD2. Looked up from germline, CDR1 is SEHNR and CDR2 is FQNEAQ (reference sequence). The junction had 10 bases not matched to a gene; V was cut back by 5 bases and J by 5 bases. The CDR3 has 16 residues.

The chain uses TRBV6-1 and TRBJ2-5; TRBD2 aligns across 13 bases. CDR1 and CDR2 from the germline V gene are MNHNS and SASEGT. The CDR3 totals 18 residues. J gave up 5 bases and V 4 bases, and 13 bases lay outside the gene matches. Here the CDR3 DNA reads TGTGCCAGCAGTGGGACTAGCGGGAGTTGGAGGGTAACGGAGACCCAGTACTTC. It codes for CASSGTSGSWRVTETQYF.

This clone was observed a single time. The genes are TRBV12-5 and TRBJ2-1, with a tentative D call TRBD2 (5 bases). The CDR3 sequence is 15 residues long. V lost 1 base, J lost 4 bases, and 11 bases lay in between. From germline, CDR1 is LGHNT and CDR2 FRNRAP. The CDR3 DNA sequence: TGTGCTAGTGGTTTGGGGGCGGGTCTATACAATGAGCAGTTCTTC. Encoded protein: CASGLGAGLYNEQFF.

Points on this clone: In the same sample, other DNA sequences code for this CDR3. The rearrangement uses TRBV19 and TRBJ2-3; the D is unclear. Germline-derived CDR1 and CDR2 are LNHDA and SQIVND (reference sequence). Trimming took off 3 bases at V and 0 bases at J, with 7 bases between the two ends. This CDR3 is built from 14 residues. In DNA, the CDR3 is TGTGCCAGTAGTATTACCGGGAGCACAGATACGCAGTATTTT. The encoded protein is CASSITGSTDTQYF.

The V gene is TRBV10-1, the J gene TRBJ2-3; 7 nucleotides align to TRBD1. This CDR3 is built from 12 residues. CDR1 and CDR2 from the germline V gene are WNHNN and SYGVQD (reference sequence). V gave up 5 bases and J gave up 4 bases; unmatched junction bases: 0. Written as DNA, the CDR3 is TGCGCCAGCAGTACAGGGGCAGATACGCAGTATTTT. Translation gives CASSTGADTQYF.

The rearrangement joins TRBV3-1 (or the pseudogene TRBV3-2) to TRBJ1-5; D gene ambiguous. The germline V gene has CDR1 LGHDT and CDR2 YNNKEL (reference sequence). The CDR3 is 13 residues long. V lost 1 base and J 5 bases, leaving 6 bases between the germline ends. CDR3 region: CASSQGSDQPQHF. CDR3 DNA sequence: TGTGCCAGCAGCCAAGGTTCTGATCAGCCCCAGCATTTT.

Regarding this clone: At the DNA level, this CDR3 is encoded by other sequences in the same sample as well. The V and J genes are TRBV12-3 or TRBV12-4 and TRBJ2-5; 7 nucleotides agree with TRBD1. V gave up 5 bases and J gave up 5 bases; unmatched junction bases: 5. CDR3 length equals 13 residues. CDR3 loop: CASSRQGRETQYF. As DNA, the CDR3 is TGTGCCAGCAGTCGACAGGGAAGGGAGACCCAGTACTTC.

This chain uses TRBV5-4 with TRBJ2-5, with D possibly TRBD1 on 6 matching bases. Trimming removed 3 bases at V and 4 bases at J, with 22 bases between. The CDR3 runs to 17 residues. The germline V gene encodes CDR1 SGHNT and CDR2 YYREEE (reference sequence). CDR3 loop: CASSSPVGQRGGETQYF. For the CDR3, the DNA is TGTGCCAGCAGCTCCCCGGTCGGCCAGCGAGGGGGAGAGACCCAGTACTTC.

The CDR3 DNA reads as TGTGCCATCAGTGCTCGGGGGGATGAGCAGTTCTTC. Residues: CAISARGDEQFF. The V and J genes are TRBV10-3 and TRBJ2-1; 7 bases are a match to TRBD2. CDR1 and CDR2 (germline): ENHRY, SYGVKD. The CDR3 is 12 amino acids. The V segment lost 4 bases and the J segment 8 bases; nucleotides outside the gene matches: 2.

This chain uses TRBV27 with TRBJ2-2; D call uncertain. This CDR3 is built from 16 residues. V was pared by 5 bases and J by 4 bases, with 17 bases between. Germline V CDR1 and CDR2: MNHEY, SMNVEV (reference sequence). CDR3 in amino acids: CASSILPRDVTGELFF. The CDR3, as DNA: TGTGCCAGCAGTATCCTCCCTAGAGATGTCACCGGGGAGCTGTTTTTT.

This chain uses TRBV7-9 with TRBJ1-4; 10 bases align to TRBD1. Germline V gene data show CDR1 as SEHNR and CDR2 as FQNEAQ (reference sequence). Losses at the gene ends were 4 bases for V and 2 bases for J; bases not matched to a gene: 7. The CDR3 covers 17 residues. The DNA of the CDR3 is TGTGCCAGCAGCTCCTCGGGACAGGGGCGGACTAATGAAAAACTGTTTTTT. Residues: CASSSSGQGRTNEKLFF. The entire variable domain, with the rest obtained from reference TRBV7-9 and TRBJ1-4, is as follows: DTGVSQNPRHKITKRGQNVTFRCDPISEHNRLYWYRQTLGQGPEFLTYFQNEAQLEKSRLLSDRFSAERPKGSFSTLEIQRTEQGDSAMYLCASSSSGQGRTNEKLFFGSGTQLSVL.

This chain uses TRBV19 with TRBJ1-1; no reliable D call. Germline V gene sequence: CDR1 LNHDA, CDR2 SQIVND (reference sequence). This CDR3 has 16 amino acids. V was trimmed by 4 bases and J by 4 bases, leaving 19 bases between them. DNA of the CDR3: TGTGCCAGTAGTACTCCTCGAGGATCCCGGGGCACTGAAGCTTTCTTT. It specifies CASSTPRGSRGTEAFF.

The genes are TRBV27 and TRBJ1-1; 8 bases map to TRBD1. The CDR3 is 15 residues long. V trimming: 4 bases; J trimming: 6 bases; junction bases outside the gene matches: 10. Germline values: CDR1 MNHEY, CDR2 SMNVEV (reference sequence). In DNA form, the CDR3 reads TGTGCCAGCAGTTCCACAGGGGGATGGTTTTCTGAAGCTTTCTTT. This codes for CASSSTGGWFSEAFF.

The chain is built from TRBV7-2 and TRBJ2-3, with TRBD2 identical over 10 bases. The CDR3 length is 17 residues. Germline V gives CDR1 SGHTA, CDR2 FQGNSA. V lost 5 bases, J lost 5 bases, and 13 bases stayed unmatched. The CDR3 coding sequence is TGTGCCAGCAGCCATCTCCAAAGCGGGAGGGCCCGAGATACGCAGTATTTT. Translation gives CASSHLQSGRARDTQYF.

This rearrangement joins TRBV28 to TRBJ1-6; TRBD1 might be the D (6 bases). The CDR3 sequence is 14 residues long. V lost 8 bases to trimming and J lost 8 bases, with 16 bases between them. Germline V gene data show CDR1 as MDHEN and CDR2 as SYDVKM. CDR3 bases: TGTGCCAGCGAGGGGGGGTTCCAACATTCACCCCTCCACTTT. It specifies CASEGGFQHSPLHF.

The CDR3 region has the DNA TGCAGTGCTAGCCCACTAAGGGAGCAGTACTTC. Translated: CSASPLREQYF. The chain couples TRBV20-1 to TRBJ2-7; D uncertain. Per the germline V gene, CDR1 is DFQATT and CDR2 is SNEGSKA (reference sequence). This CDR3 region has 11 residues. Trimming left V 3 bases short and J 7 bases short, with 10 bases between.

This chain connects TRBV7-9 to TRBJ1-2; D is uncertain. This CDR3 spans 13 amino acids. Germline assignment: CDR1 SEHNR and CDR2 FQNEAQ (reference sequence). The germline V and J ends were trimmed by 5 bases and 1 base, with 8 bases remaining between them. This CDR3 reads CASSRGVNYGYTF. As DNA, the CDR3 is TGTGCCAGCAGCAGAGGTGTTAACTATGGCTACACCTTC.

This chain connects TRBV21-1 to TRBJ1-5. TRBV21-1 is a pseudogene. This CDR3 comprises 16 residues. The CDR3, as DNA: TGTGCCAGCAGCAACCCTTCGGAGCATTGCTATCAGCCCCAGCATTTT. This gives the protein CASSNPSEHCYQPQHF.